This T cell receptor (beta chain) was found in a study of early T cells in non-severe SARS-CoV-2 infection. About the research overall: The study sequenced bulk RNA from unsorted whole blood, with chains unpaired.

Study-wide findings and caveats: VDJdb matching favored anti-spike CD8 responses, missing private and CD4 specificities.

TCRdb redid the calling of the 5' RACE reads with MiXCR, one entry per CDR3 protein. Among some 60,000 distinct CDR3 sequences listed, 8.5% to 9.5% were seen once. The CDR3 is 15 amino acids. The germline CDR1 and CDR2 sequences are MNHEY and SVGEGT. Trimming cost V 2 bases and J 1 base, with 11 bases left between them. This clonotype was seen at least ten times. No antigen is known for it. V gene TRBV6-2 or TRBV6-3 combines with J gene TRBJ1-1, with D uncertain. This clonotype was obtained from an adult who was a healthcare worker with PCR-confirmed SARS-CoV-2 infection or an uninfected control (not recorded which). Material: whole blood. CDR3 loop: CASSYEVVGNTEAFF. Here the CDR3 DNA reads TGTGCCAGCAGTTACGAGGTGGTGGGGAACACTGAAGCTTTCTTT.